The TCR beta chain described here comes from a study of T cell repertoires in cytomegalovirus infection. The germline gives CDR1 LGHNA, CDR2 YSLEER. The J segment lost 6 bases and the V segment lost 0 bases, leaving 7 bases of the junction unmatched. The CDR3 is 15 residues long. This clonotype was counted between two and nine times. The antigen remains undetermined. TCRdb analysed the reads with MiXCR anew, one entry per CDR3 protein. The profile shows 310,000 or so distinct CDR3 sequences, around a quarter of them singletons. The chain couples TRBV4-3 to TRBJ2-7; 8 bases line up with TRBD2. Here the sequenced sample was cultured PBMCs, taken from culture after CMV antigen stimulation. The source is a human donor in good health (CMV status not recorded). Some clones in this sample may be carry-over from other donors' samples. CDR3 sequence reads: CASSQDQSGSSEQYF. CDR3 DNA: TGCGCCAGCAGCCAAGATCAGAGCGGGAGTTCCGAGCAGTACTTC.